This is a list of T cell receptor beta chains from one sample in a study of neurological immune-mediated disorders. TCRdb ran MiXCR on the 5' RACE reads and lists one entry per CDR3 protein. The sample has tens of thousands of distinct CDR3 sequences; approximately 4.2% are singletons. The sample taken for sequencing was PBMCs. The receptors derive from a man aged 45 to 65 with multiple sclerosis. Both conserved end residues are part of each CDR3. Fields, in order: D gene, J gene, V gene, clone size, CDR3 protein, CDR3 DNA. A D gene is named only where the DNA matches it firmly. Part of the rows lack a size; the others show once, few, many or a class for expanded clones.

>.|TRBJ1-6|TRBV6-2/TRBV6-3|many
CASSSYPEGSPLHF
TGTGCCAGCAGTTCTTATCCTGAGGGATCACCCCTCCACTTT
>.|TRBJ1-5|TRBV6-2/TRBV6-3|many
CASGRGGVDSNQPQHF
TGTGCCAGCGGCCGGGGAGGGGTTGATAGCAATCAGCCCCAGCATTTT
>.|TRBJ2-2|TRBV5-1|many
CASSPEFTAFTGELFF
TGCGCCAGCAGCCCGGAGTTTACTGCTTTCACCGGGGAGCTGTTTTTT
>.|TRBJ2-7|TRBV4-3|many
CASSQDWGASKQYF
TGCGCCAGCAGCCAAGATTGGGGGGCGAGCAAGCAGTACTTC
>.|TRBJ2-7|TRBV29-1|many
CSVLQGYEQYF
TGCAGCGTTCTACAGGGCTACGAGCAGTACTTC
>TRBD2|TRBJ2-1|TRBV24-1|many
CATSLAGGLEQFF
TGTGCCACCAGTCTAGCGGGGGGGCTGGAGCAGTTCTTC
>TRBD2|TRBJ2-4|TRBV5-1|.
CASAIGTSGDRGAKNIQYF
TGCGCCAGCGCGATCGGGACTAGCGGGGACCGGGGAGCCAAAAACATTCAGTACTTC
>.|TRBJ1-4|TRBV7-2|many
CASSLYPGDEKLFF
TGTGCCAGCAGCTTATACCCCGGCGATGAAAAACTGTTTTTT
>.|TRBJ2-7|TRBV6-1|many
CASTWLGDASYEQYF
TGTGCCAGCACCTGGCTTGGGGACGCCTCCTACGAGCAGTACTTC
>.|TRBJ1-5|TRBV28|many
CASSFGWDAFRQPQHF
TGTGCCAGCAGTTTCGGGTGGGACGCATTCAGACAGCCCCAGCATTTT
>.|TRBJ2-2|TRBV30|many
CAWKWGPNTGELFF
TGTGCCTGGAAATGGGGGCCGAACACCGGGGAGCTGTTTTTT
>.|TRBJ2-4|TRBV7-8|many
CASSSPILNIQYF
TGTGCCAGCAGCTCCCCCATACTAAACATTCAGTACTTC
>TRBD2|TRBJ2-5|TRBV7-6|many
CASSRTGGKETQYF
TGTGCCAGCAGCCGGACGGGGGGGAAAGAGACCCAGTACTTC
>.|TRBJ1-1|TRBV14|few
CASSHGGGPVFSNEAFF
TGTGCCAGCAGCCACGGGGGGGGCCCCGTTTTTTCGAATGAAGCTTTCTTT
>TRBD2|TRBJ2-1|TRBV6-5|many
CATEVTSGGGQFF
TGTGCCACCGAGGTCACTAGCGGGGGTGGGCAGTTCTTC
>.|TRBJ2-5|TRBV7-3|few
CASSVSGGEQETQYF
TGTGCCAGCAGCGTATCAGGAGGGGAACAAGAGACCCAGTACTTC
>TRBD1|TRBJ2-7|TRBV9|many
CASSAGTGDFYEQYF
TGTGCCAGCAGCGCCGGGACAGGGGATTTCTACGAGCAGTACTTC
>TRBD1|TRBJ1-1|TRBV20-1|many
CSAGGTAKMNTEAFF
TGCAGTGCTGGAGGGACAGCAAAAATGAACACTGAAGCTTTCTTT
>.|TRBJ1-5|TRBV4-1|many
CASSPGRNQPQNF
TGCGCCAGCAGCCCCGGACGTAATCAGCCCCAGAATTTT
>TRBD2|TRBJ2-3|TRBV20-1|many
CSARGLAGGTDTQYF
TGCAGTGCTAGAGGGCTAGCGGGAGGCACAGATACGCAGTATTTT
>.|TRBJ1-5|TRBV6-6|many
CASIDNSNQPQNF
TGTGCCAGCATTGATAATAGCAATCAGCCCCAGAATTTT
>.|TRBJ1-1|TRBV5-1|many
CASSPGAEGTEAFF
TGCGCCAGCAGCCCGGGGGCGGAGGGCACTGAAGCTTTCTTT
>.|TRBJ2-3|TRBV5-1|many
CASSFQTGPTDTQYF
TGCGCCAGCAGCTTCCAGACAGGCCCCACAGATACGCAGTATTTT
>.|TRBJ2-3|TRBV18|few
CASSPLPGMTDTQYF
TGTGCCAGCTCACCTCTTCCGGGGATGACAGATACGCAGTATTTT
>.|TRBJ2-3|TRBV7-2|many
CASSFTGTSQDTQYF
TGTGCCAGCAGTTTTACTGGGACCTCTCAGGATACGCAGTATTTT
>.|TRBJ2-2|TRBV5-5|few
CASSPRGTVNTGELFF
TGTGCCAGCAGCCCTCGCGGGACGGTGAACACCGGGGAGCTGTTTTTT
>.|TRBJ2-5|TRBV5-6|many
CASSLVIARQETQYF
TGTGCCAGCAGCTTGGTAATAGCCCGTCAAGAGACCCAGTACTTC
>.|TRBJ1-2|TRBV28|many
CASHGSPVGYGYTF
TGTGCCAGTCACGGCAGCCCGGTTGGATATGGCTACACCTTC
>.|TRBJ1-3|TRBV20-1|many
CSAWGGVRGSSGNTIYF
TGCAGTGCGTGGGGGGGCGTCAGGGGCTCCTCTGGAAACACCATATATTTT
>TRBD2|TRBJ2-3|TRBV6-6|many
CASRPSLAGDTDTQYF
TGTGCCAGCAGACCCTCCCTAGCGGGGGACACAGATACGCAGTATTTT
>TRBD2|TRBJ2-4|TRBV20-1|many
CSAHFGGKNIQYF
TGCAGTGCCCATTTCGGGGGGAAAAACATTCAGTACTTC
>TRBD2|TRBJ2-1|TRBV20-1|many
CSARAGGGAVNEQFF
TGCAGTGCTAGGGCCGGCGGGGGGGCCGTGAATGAGCAGTTCTTC
>.|TRBJ1-2|TRBV20-1|many
CSADSLYGYTF
TGCAGTGCTGACAGTCTCTATGGCTACACCTTC
>.|TRBJ1-1|TRBV6-2/TRBV6-3|few
CASSFPDREETEAFF
TGTGCCAGCAGTTTCCCGGACAGAGAGGAGACTGAAGCTTTCTTT
>.|TRBJ2-1|TRBV14|many
CASSQGGRGSYNEQFF
TGTGCCAGCAGCCAAGGGGGCAGGGGCTCCTACAATGAGCAGTTCTTC
>.|TRBJ2-5|TRBV20-1|many
CSASVETQYF
TGCAGTGCTAGTGTGGAGACCCAGTACTTC
>TRBD1|TRBJ2-3|TRBV4-3|many
CASSPDRGHYTDTQYF
TGCGCCAGCAGCCCGGACAGGGGACACTACACAGATACGCAGTATTTT